This T cell receptor beta chain emerged from a study of cytomegalovirus exposure and HLA in healthy donors. The study's findings and limits: In the analysis, some V segments, TRBV6-2 and TRBV6-3 included, were excluded as indistinguishable.

Vbeta (60) and Jbeta (13) primers were used in the PCR. As originally analysed: Later, 65 million to 85 million unique TCR beta chains were counted in an analysis, and 10 million to 12 million of them were shared. Only in-frame clones appear in the TCRdb table, and some are missing; sequencing was by immunoSEQ multiplex PCR. V and J calls and clone size follow that table, whereas D and trimming were derived from the DNA. Of over 40,000 clones in the sample, 60% to 80% were seen once. The germline V gene has CDR1 MNHEY and CDR2 SVGAGI. V was pared by 6 bases and J by 6 bases, with 7 bases of the junction left unmatched. CDR3 length equals 14 residues. On this clone itself: Its cognate antigen is unknown.

Sequencing was carried out using PBMCs. The genes are TRBV6-5 and TRBJ2-2; 7 nucleotides match TRBD1. The origin of this receptor is a woman aged 40 to 50 in good health and CMV-seropositive. As DNA, the CDR3 is TGTGCCAGCAGACCTCAGGGGGTAGCCGGGGAGCTGTTTTTT. Translated: CASRPQGVAGELFF.